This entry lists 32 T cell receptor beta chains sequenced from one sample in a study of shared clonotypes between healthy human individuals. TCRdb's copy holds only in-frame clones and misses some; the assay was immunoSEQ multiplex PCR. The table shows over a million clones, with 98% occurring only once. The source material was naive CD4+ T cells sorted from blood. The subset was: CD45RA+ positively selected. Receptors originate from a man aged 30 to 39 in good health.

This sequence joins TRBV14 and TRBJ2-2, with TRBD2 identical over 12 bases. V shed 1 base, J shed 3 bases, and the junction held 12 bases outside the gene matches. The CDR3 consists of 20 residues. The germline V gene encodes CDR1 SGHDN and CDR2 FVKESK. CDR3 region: CASSQVHLAGGRLHTGELFF. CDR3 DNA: TGTGCCAGCAGCCAAGTTCACCTAGCGGGAGGGAGACTCCACACCGGGGAGCTGTTTTTT.

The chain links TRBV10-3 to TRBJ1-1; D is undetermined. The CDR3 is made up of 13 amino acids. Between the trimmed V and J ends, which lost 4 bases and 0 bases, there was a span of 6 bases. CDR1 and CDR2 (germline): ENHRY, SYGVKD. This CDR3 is CAISVKMNTEAFF. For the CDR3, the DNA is TGTGCCATCAGTGTAAAAATGAACACTGAAGCTTTCTTT.

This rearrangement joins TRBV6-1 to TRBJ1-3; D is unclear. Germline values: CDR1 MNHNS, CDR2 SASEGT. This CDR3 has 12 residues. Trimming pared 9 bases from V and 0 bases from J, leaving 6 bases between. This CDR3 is CASLDSGNTIYF. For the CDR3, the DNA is TGTGCCAGTCTGGACTCTGGAAACACCATATATTTT.

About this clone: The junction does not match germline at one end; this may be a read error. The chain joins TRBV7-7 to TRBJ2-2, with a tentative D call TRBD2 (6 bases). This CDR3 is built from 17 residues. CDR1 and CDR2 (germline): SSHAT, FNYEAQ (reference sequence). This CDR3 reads CASSFSTFGSGGGELFF. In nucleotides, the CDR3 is TGTGCTAGCAGCTTTTCAACCTTCGGGAGCGGCGGTGGGGAGCTGTTTTTT.

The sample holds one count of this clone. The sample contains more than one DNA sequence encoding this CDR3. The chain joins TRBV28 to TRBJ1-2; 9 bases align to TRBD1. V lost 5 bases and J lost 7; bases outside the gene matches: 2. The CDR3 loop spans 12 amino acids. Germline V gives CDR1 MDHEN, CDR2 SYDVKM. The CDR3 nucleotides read TGTGCCAGCAGTACAGGGGGCATTGGCTACACCTTC. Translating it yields CASSTGGIGYTF.

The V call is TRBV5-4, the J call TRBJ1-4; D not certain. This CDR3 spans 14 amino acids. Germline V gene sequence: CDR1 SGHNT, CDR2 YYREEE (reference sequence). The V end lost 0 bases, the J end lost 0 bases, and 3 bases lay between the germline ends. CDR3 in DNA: TGTGCCAGCAGCTTGGCGGCAACTAATGAAAAACTGTTTTTT. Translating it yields CASSLAATNEKLFF.

This CDR3 reads CASSLDRGLGMNTEAFF. DNA for the CDR3: TGTGCCAGCAGCTTAGACAGGGGTCTGGGGATGAACACTGAAGCTTTCTTT. This chain joins TRBV7-9 and TRBJ1-1; 7 nucleotides line up with TRBD1. J was trimmed by 0 bases and V by 1 base; bases with no gene match: 8. This CDR3 has 17 residues. CDR1 is SEHNR, CDR2 FQNEAQ, per germline (reference sequence).

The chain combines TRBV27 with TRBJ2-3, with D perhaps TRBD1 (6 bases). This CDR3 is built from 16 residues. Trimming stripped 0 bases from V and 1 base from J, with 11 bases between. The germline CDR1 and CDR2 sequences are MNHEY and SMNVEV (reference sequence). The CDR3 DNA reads TGTGCCAGCAGTTTATCCTCAGGGGTTGGCACAGATACGCAGTATTTT. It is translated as CASSLSSGVGTDTQYF.

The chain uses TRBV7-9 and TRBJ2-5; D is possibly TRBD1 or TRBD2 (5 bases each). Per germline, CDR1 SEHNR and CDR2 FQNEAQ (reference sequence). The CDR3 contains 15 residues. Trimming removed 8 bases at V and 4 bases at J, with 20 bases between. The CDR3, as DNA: TGTGCCAGCTATGCACGGGGTAGGGGCCCAGAGACCCAGTACTTC. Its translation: CASYARGRGPETQYF.

The CDR3 DNA reads TGTGCCAGCAGCTTAGAGGCTTATACCGGGGAGCTGTTTTTT. Protein: CASSLEAYTGELFF. The chain uses TRBV11-2 and TRBJ2-2; D is uncertain. V was pared by 0 bases and J by 5 bases, with 7 bases between. Germline-derived CDR1 and CDR2 are SGHAT and FQNNGV. The CDR3 consists of 14 residues.

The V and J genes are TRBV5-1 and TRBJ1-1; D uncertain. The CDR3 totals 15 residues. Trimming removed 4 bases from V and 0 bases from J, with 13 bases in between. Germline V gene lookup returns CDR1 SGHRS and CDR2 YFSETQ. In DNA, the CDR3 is TGCGCCAGCAGCGCTGCAAGATCGATGAACACTGAAGCTTTCTTT. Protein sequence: CASSAARSMNTEAFF.

The CDR3 spells CASSPGYSNQPQHF. The CDR3 nucleotides are TGTGCCAGCAGCCCAGGGTATAGCAATCAGCCCCAGCATTTT. J is TRBJ1-5 and V is TRBV27; a weak D match, TRBD1 (5 bases). Germline CDR1 MNHEY, CDR2 SMNVEV (reference sequence). This CDR3 region has 14 residues. V lost 6 bases to trimming and J lost 0 bases, with 9 bases between them.

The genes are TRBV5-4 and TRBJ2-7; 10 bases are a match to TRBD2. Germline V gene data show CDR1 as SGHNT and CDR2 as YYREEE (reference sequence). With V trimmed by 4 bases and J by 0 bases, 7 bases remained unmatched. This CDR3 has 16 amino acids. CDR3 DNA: TGTGCCAGCAGCCGGACTAGCGGAGAGAGCTCCTACGAGCAGTACTTC. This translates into CASSRTSGESSYEQYF. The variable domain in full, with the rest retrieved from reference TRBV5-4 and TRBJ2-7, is ETGVTQSPTHLIKTRGQQVTLRCSSQSGHNTVSWYQQALGQGPQFIFQYYREEENGRGNFPPRFSGLQFPNYSSELNVNALELDDSALYLCASSRTSGESSYEQYFGPGTRLTVT.

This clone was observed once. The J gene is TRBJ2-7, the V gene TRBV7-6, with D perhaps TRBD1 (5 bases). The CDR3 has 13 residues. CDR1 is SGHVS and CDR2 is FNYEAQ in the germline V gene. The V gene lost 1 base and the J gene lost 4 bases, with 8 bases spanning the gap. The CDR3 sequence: CASSLVQDYEQYF. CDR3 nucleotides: TGTGCCAGCAGCTTAGTACAGGATTACGAGCAGTACTTC.

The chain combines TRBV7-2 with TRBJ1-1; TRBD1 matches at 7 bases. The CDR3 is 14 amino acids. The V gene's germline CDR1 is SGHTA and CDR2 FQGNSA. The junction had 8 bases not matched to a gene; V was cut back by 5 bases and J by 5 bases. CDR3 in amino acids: CASSIDRAGTEAFF. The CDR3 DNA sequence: TGTGCCAGCAGCATCGACAGGGCGGGGACTGAAGCTTTCTTT.

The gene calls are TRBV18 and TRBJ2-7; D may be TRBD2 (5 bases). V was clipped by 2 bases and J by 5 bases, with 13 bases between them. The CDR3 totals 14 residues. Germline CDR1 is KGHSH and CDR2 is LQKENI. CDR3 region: CASSPGSPADEQYF. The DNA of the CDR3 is TGTGCCAGCTCACCAGGGAGCCCGGCGGACGAGCAGTACTTC.

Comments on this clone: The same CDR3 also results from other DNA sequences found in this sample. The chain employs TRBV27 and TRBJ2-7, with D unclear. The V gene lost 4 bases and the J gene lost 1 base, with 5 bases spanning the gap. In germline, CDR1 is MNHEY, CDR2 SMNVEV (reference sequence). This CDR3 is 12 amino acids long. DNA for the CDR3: TGTGCCAGCAGTTCTTTATCCTACGAGCAGTACTTC. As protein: CASSSLSYEQYF.

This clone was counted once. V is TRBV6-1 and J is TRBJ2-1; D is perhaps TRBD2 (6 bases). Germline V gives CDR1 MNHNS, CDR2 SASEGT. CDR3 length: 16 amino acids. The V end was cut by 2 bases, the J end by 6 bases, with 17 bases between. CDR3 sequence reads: CASSERLALGANEQFF. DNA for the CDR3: TGTGCCAGCAGTGAACGCCTAGCGTTAGGAGCCAATGAGCAGTTCTTC.

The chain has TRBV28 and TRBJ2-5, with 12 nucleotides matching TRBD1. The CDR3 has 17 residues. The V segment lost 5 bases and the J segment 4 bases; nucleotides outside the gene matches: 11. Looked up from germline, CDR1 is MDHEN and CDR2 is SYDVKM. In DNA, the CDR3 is TGTGCCAGCAGTCCGAGCTCGGGACAGGGGGCAGGAGAGACCCAGTACTTC. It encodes CASSPSSGQGAGETQYF.

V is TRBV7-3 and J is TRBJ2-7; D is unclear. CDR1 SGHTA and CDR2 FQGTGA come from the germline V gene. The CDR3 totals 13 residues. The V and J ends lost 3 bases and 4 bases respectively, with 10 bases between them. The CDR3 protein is CASSLPGSYEQYF. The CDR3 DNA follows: TGTGCCAGCAGCTTGCCAGGATCGTACGAGCAGTACTTC.

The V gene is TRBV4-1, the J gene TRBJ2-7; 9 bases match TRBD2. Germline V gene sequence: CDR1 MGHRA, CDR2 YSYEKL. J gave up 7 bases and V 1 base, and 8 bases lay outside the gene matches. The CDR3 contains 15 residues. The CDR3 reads CASSQVWLAGREQYF. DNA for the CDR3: TGCGCCAGCAGCCAAGTCTGGCTAGCGGGACGGGAGCAGTACTTC.

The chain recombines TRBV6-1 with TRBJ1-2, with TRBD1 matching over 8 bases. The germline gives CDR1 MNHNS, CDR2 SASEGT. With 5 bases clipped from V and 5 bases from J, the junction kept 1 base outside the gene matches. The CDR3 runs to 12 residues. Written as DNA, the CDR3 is TGTGCCAGCAGTTGGACAGGGTATGGCTACACCTTC. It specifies CASSWTGYGYTF.

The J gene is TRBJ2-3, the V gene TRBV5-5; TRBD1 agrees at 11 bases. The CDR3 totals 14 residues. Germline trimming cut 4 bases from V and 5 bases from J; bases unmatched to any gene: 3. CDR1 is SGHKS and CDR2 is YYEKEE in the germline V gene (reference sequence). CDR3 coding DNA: TGTGCCAGCAGCCCGGACAGGGGGCGAGATACGCAGTATTTT. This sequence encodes CASSPDRGRDTQYF.

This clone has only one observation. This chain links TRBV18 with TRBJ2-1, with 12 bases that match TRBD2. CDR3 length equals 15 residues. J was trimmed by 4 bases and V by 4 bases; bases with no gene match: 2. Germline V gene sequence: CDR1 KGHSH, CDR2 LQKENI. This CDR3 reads CASSRLAGAYNEQFF. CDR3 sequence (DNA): TGTGCCAGCTCACGACTAGCGGGGGCGTACAATGAGCAGTTCTTC.

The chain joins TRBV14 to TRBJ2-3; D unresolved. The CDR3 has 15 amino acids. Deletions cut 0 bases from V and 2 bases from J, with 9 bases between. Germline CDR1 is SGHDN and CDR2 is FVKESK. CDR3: CASSQEGLNTDTQYF. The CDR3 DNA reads TGTGCCAGCAGCCAAGAAGGCCTAAACACAGATACGCAGTATTTT.

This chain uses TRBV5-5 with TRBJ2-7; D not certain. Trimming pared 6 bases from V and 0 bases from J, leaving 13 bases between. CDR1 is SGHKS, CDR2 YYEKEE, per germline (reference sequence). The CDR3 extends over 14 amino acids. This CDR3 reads CASTRGAPSYEQYF. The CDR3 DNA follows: TGTGCCAGCACTCGAGGAGCCCCCTCCTACGAGCAGTACTTC.

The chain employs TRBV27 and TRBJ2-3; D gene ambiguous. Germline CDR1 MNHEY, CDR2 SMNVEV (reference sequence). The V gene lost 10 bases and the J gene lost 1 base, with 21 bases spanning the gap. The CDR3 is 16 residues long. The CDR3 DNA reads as TGTGCCACTTCTCTGGGCGCAAACTATCGCACAGATACGCAGTATTTT. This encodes CATSLGANYRTDTQYF.

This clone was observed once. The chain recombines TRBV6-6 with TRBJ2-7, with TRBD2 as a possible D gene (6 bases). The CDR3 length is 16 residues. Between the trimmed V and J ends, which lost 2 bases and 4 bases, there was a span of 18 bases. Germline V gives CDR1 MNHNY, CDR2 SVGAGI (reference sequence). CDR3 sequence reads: CASSYTSRGREYEQYF. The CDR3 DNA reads TGTGCCAGCAGTTACACCTCGCGGGGTCGGGAATACGAGCAGTACTTC.

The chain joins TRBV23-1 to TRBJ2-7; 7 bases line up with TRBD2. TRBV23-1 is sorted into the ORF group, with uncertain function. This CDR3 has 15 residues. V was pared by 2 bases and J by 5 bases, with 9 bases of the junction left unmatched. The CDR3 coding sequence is TGCGCCAGCAGTCAAGAGGGGCGGGAGCCCAACGAGCAGTACTTC. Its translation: CASSQEGREPNEQYF.

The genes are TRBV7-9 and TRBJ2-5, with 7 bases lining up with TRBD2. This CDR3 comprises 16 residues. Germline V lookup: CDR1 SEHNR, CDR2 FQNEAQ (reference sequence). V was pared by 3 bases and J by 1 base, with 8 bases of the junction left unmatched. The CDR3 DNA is TGTGCCAGCAGCTTGGGACGGCTAGCGGCCCAAGAGACCCAGTACTTC. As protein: CASSLGRLAAQETQYF.

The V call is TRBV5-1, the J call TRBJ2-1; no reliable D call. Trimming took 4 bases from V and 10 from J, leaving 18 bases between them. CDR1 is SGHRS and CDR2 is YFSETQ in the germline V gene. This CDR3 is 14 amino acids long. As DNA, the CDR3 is TGCGCCAGCAGCCTGCCTACCACACTCCTGGAGCAGTTCTTC. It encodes CASSLPTTLLEQFF.

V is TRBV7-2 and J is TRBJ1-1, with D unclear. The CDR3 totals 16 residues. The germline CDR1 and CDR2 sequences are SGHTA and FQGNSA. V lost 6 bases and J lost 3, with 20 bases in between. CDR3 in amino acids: CASSPGLWKGYTEAFF. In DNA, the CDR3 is TGTGCCAGCAGTCCCGGGCTCTGGAAAGGGTACACTGAAGCTTTCTTT.